The rows below give T cell receptor beta chains drawn from one sample of a study of T cell repertoires and HLA-DP antigens. No antigen has been assigned to these receptors. TCRdb's table, derived via immunoSEQ multiplex PCR, lists solely in-frame clones and lacks some. The table shows 55,000 to 80,000 clones, with around 77% occurring only once. Sequenced sample: CD4+ T cells from PBMCs. The receptors stem from a man aged 55-75 years in good health and CMV-seronegative. Each CDR3 is given with its conserved first and last residue. The D gene is left open where the match is weak. Clone sizes are given selectively: once, few, many, or a class where the clone is expanded.

j_call,v_call,d_call,clone_size,cdr3_nt,cdr3_aa
TRBJ2-3,TRBV21-1,NA,NA,TGTGCCAGCAGCAAAAGGCGAACGTCGACAGATACGCAGTATTTT,CASSKRRTSTDTQYF
TRBJ2-3,TRBV2,NA,NA,TGTGCCAGCAGTGAGGAGACGACGGATACGCAGTATTTT,CASSEETTDTQYF
TRBJ1-5,TRBV7-9,NA,NA,TGTGCCAGCAGCTTAGACATCCCGCTTCAGCCCCAGCATTTT,CASSLDIPLQPQHF
TRBJ1-3,TRBV2,NA,NA,TGTGCAGTACCCCGGGATCCCCTCGGGACTGGAAACACCATATATTTT,CAVPRDPLGTGNTIYF
TRBJ1-4,TRBV7-9,TRBD1,few,TGTGCCAGCAGCCTCGGGACAGGGGGCCGGAGTGAAAAACTGTTTTTT,CASSLGTGGRSEKLFF
TRBJ2-3,TRBV10-3,TRBD2,few,TGTGCCATCAGTCTAGAAGCCGGGACTAGCGGCACAGATACGCAGTATTTT,CAISLEAGTSGTDTQYF
TRBJ1-5,TRBV5-4,NA,NA,TGTGCCAGCAGCCCGGGGAGCAATCAGCCCCAGCATTTT,CASSPGSNQPQHF
TRBJ2-1,TRBV19,NA,NA,TGTGCCAGTAGTAGCGCCGGGACAAACAATGAGCAGTTCTTC,CASSSAGTNNEQFF
TRBJ2-1,TRBV30,NA,NA,TGTGCCTGGAGTAAATCAGGGAATGAGCAGTTCTTC,CAWSKSGNEQFF
TRBJ2-3,TRBV19,TRBD2,NA,TGTGCCAGTAGGCCCGGACTAGCCCGGGATACGCAGTATTTT,CASRPGLARDTQYF
TRBJ1-1,TRBV13,TRBD1,NA,TGTGCCAGCAGCCTCGGCCGGGACAGGGGAGAGGAAGCTTTCTTT,CASSLGRDRGEEAFF
TRBJ1-2,TRBV5-6,NA,NA,TGTGCCAGCAGCTTGGAATTCGGGGAGAGTGGCTACACCTTC,CASSLEFGESGYTF
TRBJ2-3,TRBV27,NA,NA,TGTGCCAGCAGTTTCGGTGATTGGATGTCAGATACGCAGTATTTT,CASSFGDWMSDTQYF
TRBJ1-4,TRBV7-2,NA,NA,TGTGCCAGCAGCTTAGTTTTGGGCACCCCTAATGAAAAACTGTTTTTT,CASSLVLGTPNEKLFF
TRBJ2-5,TRBV4-3,NA,NA,TGCGCCAGCAGCCAAGGGACCAGGGTCCAAGAGACCCAGTACTTC,CASSQGTRVQETQYF
TRBJ1-2,TRBV6-5,TRBD1,once,TGTGCCAGCAGTTGGACAGGGGAAAACTATGGCTACACCTTC,CASSWTGENYGYTF
TRBJ1-2,TRBV4-1,NA,NA,TGCGCCAGCAGCCAAGATTTCGCGAATTCTAACTATGGCTACACCTTC,CASSQDFANSNYGYTF
TRBJ1-6,TRBV30,NA,few,TGTGCCTGGAGTGGGCCGAGGGGGACCGAGTTCTCACCCCTCCACTTT,CAWSGPRGTEFSPLHF
TRBJ1-2,TRBV19,NA,few,TGTGCCAGTAGTTCGGGGATGGTGTATGGCTACACCTTC,CASSSGMVYGYTF
TRBJ1-4,TRBV10-3,NA,NA,TGTGCCATCAGTGAGTCGAAAGGGAGCGCGAATGAAAAACTGTTTTTT,CAISESKGSANEKLFF
TRBJ2-3,TRBV2,NA,NA,TGTGCCAGCAGTGAAACACGCGTGTATTTT,CASSETRVYF
TRBJ2-2,TRBV5-5,NA,NA,TGTGCCAGCAGCCCCCCCGAAGGGTGGAACACCGGGGAGCTGTTTTTT,CASSPPEGWNTGELFF
TRBJ1-1,TRBV7-2,NA,once,TGTGCCAGCGGCCAGGGTATCGAAGCTTTCTTT,CASGQGIEAFF
TRBJ2-7,TRBV7-2,TRBD1,few,TGTGCCAGCAGCAGGACCGGGACAGGAATCTACGAGCAGTACTTC,CASSRTGTGIYEQYF
TRBJ2-1,TRBV4-3,TRBD2,NA,TGCGCCAGCAGCCAAAGAACGAGCGGGATTGGCGACAATGAGCAGTTCTTC,CASSQRTSGIGDNEQFF
TRBJ2-5,TRBV5-4,TRBD1,NA,TGTGCCAGCAGCTCCTTTGTGGACAGGGCGGGGGAGACCCAGTACTTC,CASSSFVDRAGETQYF
TRBJ1-5,TRBV7-2,NA,many,TGTGCCAGCAGCTTAGACGGTAATCAGCCCCAGCATTTT,CASSLDGNQPQHF
TRBJ2-7,TRBV18,NA,few,TGTGCCAGCTCACCAGCCAGGGGCTATCACGAGCAGTACTTC,CASSPARGYHEQYF
TRBJ2-1,TRBV5-4,TRBD1,NA,TGTGCCAGCAGCTTGCAAGGGGGCGAGGCTAGTCGGAATGAGCAGTTCTTC,CASSLQGGEASRNEQFF
TRBJ2-1,TRBV4-2,TRBD2,NA,TGTGCCAGCAGCCAAGGTGAAGCGGGAGGCTCCTACAATGAGCAGTTCTTC,CASSQGEAGGSYNEQFF
TRBJ2-1,TRBV27,NA,NA,TGTGCCAGCAGTTTAGCGGGGGCCGATTACAATGAGCAGTTCTTC,CASSLAGADYNEQFF
TRBJ1-1,TRBV11-3,NA,NA,TGTGCCAGCAGCTTGGAAAGTTCGACTGAAGCTTTCTTT,CASSLESSTEAFF
TRBJ2-7,TRBV5-4,NA,NA,TGTGCCAGCAGCTTGAGGCGGGGGCAGGGGGACGCCTACGAGCAGTACTTC,CASSLRRGQGDAYEQYF
TRBJ1-2,TRBV6-1,NA,NA,TGTGCCAGCAGTGAAGCTGGGGGAGGAGGCTACACCTTC,CASSEAGGGGYTF
TRBJ2-7,TRBV2,NA,NA,TGTGCCAGCACCCCTACAGGTTACTCCTACGAGCAGTACTTC,CASTPTGYSYEQYF
TRBJ1-1,TRBV5-1,NA,NA,TGCGCCAGCAGCTATGGACAGACTCTGCGGGAAGCTTTCTTT,CASSYGQTLREAFF
TRBJ2-1,TRBV27,TRBD2,few,TGTGCCAGCAGTTTATACGGGACTAGCGGGGCCGTCTACAATGAGCAGTTCTTC,CASSLYGTSGAVYNEQFF
TRBJ1-2,TRBV29-1,NA,medium-sized,TGCAGCGTTGGGACGGACCTGAGGGGCTATGGCTACACCTTC,CSVGTDLRGYGYTF
TRBJ1-6,TRBV28,TRBD1,once,TGTGCCAGCACCATCGGTTGGGGACAGGGTAATTCACCCCTCCACTTT,CASTIGWGQGNSPLHF
TRBJ1-2,TRBV6-4,NA,NA,TGTGCCAGCAGTGACAGGCCAGGGACGGCTTGGTCTGGCTACACCTTC,CASSDRPGTAWSGYTF
TRBJ1-1,TRBV6-1,TRBD1,NA,TGTGCCAGCAGCGAAACAGGGGCCGACACTGAAGCTTTCTTT,CASSETGADTEAFF